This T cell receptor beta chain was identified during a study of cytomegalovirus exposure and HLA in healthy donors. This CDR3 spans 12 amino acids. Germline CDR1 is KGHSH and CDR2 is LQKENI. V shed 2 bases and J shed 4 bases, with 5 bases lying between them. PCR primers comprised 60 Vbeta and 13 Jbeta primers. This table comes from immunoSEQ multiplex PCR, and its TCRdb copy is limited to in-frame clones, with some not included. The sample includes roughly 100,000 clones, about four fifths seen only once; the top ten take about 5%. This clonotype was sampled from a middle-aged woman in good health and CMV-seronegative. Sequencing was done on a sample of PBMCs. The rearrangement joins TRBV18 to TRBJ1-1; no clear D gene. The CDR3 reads CASSPTVTEAFF. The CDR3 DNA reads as TGTGCCAGCTCACCAACGGTCACTGAAGCTTTCTTT. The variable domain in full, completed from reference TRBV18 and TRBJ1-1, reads NAGVMQNPRHLVRRRGQEARLRCSPMKGHSHVYWYRQLPEEGLKFMVYLQKENIIDESGMPKERFSAEFPKEGPSILRIQQVVRGDSAAYFCASSPTVTEAFFGQGTRLTVV.